These 8 T cell receptor beta chains were all obtained from the same sample, sequenced in a study of blood T cell repertoires in COVID-19. Clones were read by immunoSEQ multiplex PCR, and TCRdb kept only the in-frame ones, dropping some. The sample lists 180,000 or so clones, approximately 86% occurring once. The sequencing sample was made of peripheral blood. These receptors were taken from a woman in her 30s with active or convalescent COVID-19.

V is TRBV24-1 and J is TRBJ2-5; 7 bases line up with TRBD2. The germline CDR1 and CDR2 sequences are KGHDR and SFDVKD. V dropped 3 bases and J dropped 5; count of bases not matched to a gene: 11. The length of the CDR3 is 16 residues. The CDR3 bases are TGTGCCACCAGTGATGCCAGCCCCGGGACTATGGAGACCCAGTACTTC. Translated: CATSDASPGTMETQYF.

The genes are TRBV7-2 and TRBJ1-5; D possibly corresponds to TRBD1 (6 bases). CDR1 and CDR2 (germline): SGHTA, FQGNSA. The V and J ends lost 2 bases and 7 bases respectively, with 15 bases between them. The CDR3 has 15 residues. CDR3 DNA: TGTGCCAGCAGCTTATCACAGGGATTCGGGCAGCCCCAGCATTTT. As protein: CASSLSQGFGQPQHF.

The V gene is TRBV7-9, the J gene TRBJ1-1; possible D gene TRBD1, 5 bases. Germline V gene data show CDR1 as SEHNR and CDR2 as FQNEAQ (reference sequence). The V gene lost 5 bases and the J gene lost 1 base, with 14 bases spanning the gap. CDR3 length: 15 amino acids. CDR3 DNA sequence: TGTGCCAGCAGCCCTCGACAGAGCCGGAACACTGAAGCTTTCTTT. This encodes CASSPRQSRNTEAFF.

The genes are TRBV30 and TRBJ2-7, with 9 bases matching TRBD2. Losses at the gene ends were 4 bases for V and 7 bases for J; bases not matched to a gene: 8. The CDR3 has 13 amino acids. CDR1 and CDR2 (germline): GTSNPN, SVGIG (reference sequence). The CDR3 DNA reads as TGTGCCTGGACCCTAGCGGGGAACGAGGAGCAGTACTTC. It codes for CAWTLAGNEEQYF.

This clone appeared once. The J gene is TRBJ2-5, the V gene TRBV5-1, with 8 bases fitting TRBD1. Trimming cost V 5 bases and J 1 base; bases outside gene matches: 7. The CDR3 loop spans 15 amino acids. Germline V lookup: CDR1 SGHRS, CDR2 YFSETQ. The CDR3 region has the DNA TGCGCCAGCAGGCAGGGGACAGGACCCCAAGAGACCCAGTACTTC. This codes for CASRQGTGPQETQYF.

The rearrangement uses TRBV3-1 (or the pseudogene TRBV3-2) and TRBJ1-1; D not certain. Germline V gives CDR1 LGHDT, CDR2 YNNKEL (reference sequence). This CDR3 spans 14 amino acids. The V end lost 3 bases, the J end lost 4 bases, and 12 bases lay between the germline ends. The chain's CDR3 is CASSQGGLRTEAFF. The DNA for the CDR3 is TGTGCCAGCAGCCAGGGAGGTCTACGCACTGAAGCTTTCTTT.

The V call is TRBV5-6, the J call TRBJ1-3; maybe TRBD1 (5 bases). Trimming pared 4 bases from V and 0 bases from J, leaving 11 bases between. CDR1 and CDR2 (germline): SGHDT, YYEEEE. The CDR3 loop spans 15 amino acids. As DNA, the CDR3 is TGTGCCAGCAGCAAGGGGTTCTTCTCTGGAAACACCATATATTTT. Encoded protein: CASSKGFFSGNTIYF.

This chain uses TRBV10-3 with TRBJ2-7, with D unclear. Germline-derived CDR1 and CDR2 are ENHRY and SYGVKD. V dropped 4 bases and J dropped 3 bases, with 4 bases sitting between them. The CDR3 extends over 11 amino acids. The CDR3: CAISASYEQYF. Written as DNA, the CDR3 is TGTGCCATCAGTGCTAGCTACGAGCAGTACTTC.